Following are 22 T cell receptor beta chains from one sample sequenced in a study of T cell responses to AZD1222 COVID-19 vaccine. The data were produced by immunoSEQ multiplex PCR, yet TCRdb's version contains in-frame clones alone and is incomplete. The table records approximately 200,000 clones, approximately 93% of them present only once. Sample: peripheral blood, taken 28 days after the second AZD1222 dose. Receptors were obtained from an adult who received the AZD1222 COVID-19 vaccine.

The V and J genes are TRBV7-2 and TRBJ2-3; no clear D. Trimming took off 0 bases at V and 5 bases at J, with 9 bases between the two ends. There are 14 residues in the CDR3. The germline gives CDR1 SGHTA, CDR2 FQGNSA. CDR3 DNA sequence: TGTGCCAGCAGCTTAGCGTCCTCGGGAGATACGCAGTATTTT. It translates to CASSLASSGDTQYF.

The CDR3 reads CATSGFGNEQYF. The CDR3 bases are TGTGCCACCAGCGGGTTCGGGAACGAGCAGTACTTC. The rearrangement joins TRBV24-1 to TRBJ2-7, with D tentatively TRBD2 (5 bases). V was shortened by 7 bases and J by 5 bases, with 11 bases between the two germline ends. The CDR3 sequence is 12 residues long. Germline V gives CDR1 KGHDR, CDR2 SFDVKD.

The V and J genes are TRBV28 and TRBJ2-7; D gene unclear. The CDR3 loop spans 11 amino acids. Deletions cut 3 bases from V and 4 bases from J, with 4 bases between. The germline CDR1 and CDR2 sequences are MDHEN and SYDVKM. CDR3 DNA sequence: TGTGCCAGCAGTTTCTCGTACGAGCAGTACTTC. It encodes CASSFSYEQYF. Based on the CDR3 plus reference TRBV28 and TRBJ2-7, the full variable domain is DVKVTQSSRYLVKRTGEKVFLECVQDMDHENMFWYRQDPGLGLRLIYFSYDVKMKEKGDIPEGYSVSREKKERFSLILESASTNQTSMYLCASSFSYEQYFGPGTRLTVT.

The chain joins TRBV4-1 to TRBJ2-4, with D possibly being TRBD2 (5 bases). This CDR3 is 16 amino acids long. V was cut by 1 base and J by 2 bases, with 12 bases left in between. Per the germline V gene, CDR1 is MGHRA and CDR2 is YSYEKL. DNA for the CDR3: TGCGCCAGCAGCCAAGCGGGGTCTCGAACCAAAAACATTCAGTACTTC. It is translated as CASSQAGSRTKNIQYF.

The chain combines TRBV12-3 or TRBV12-4 with TRBJ1-2; 7 bases map to TRBD1. CDR3 length: 13 residues. Unmatched junction bases numbered 2, after V lost 5 bases and J lost 2 bases. The CDR3 loop is CASSRGQNYGYTF. The CDR3 DNA reads TGTGCCAGCAGTAGGGGACAGAACTATGGCTACACCTTC.

V gene TRBV10-3 combines with J gene TRBJ1-2; 8 bases line up with TRBD1. Losses at the gene ends were 4 bases for V and 8 bases for J; bases not matched to a gene: 9. Per germline, CDR1 ENHRY and CDR2 SYGVKD. This CDR3 spans 14 amino acids. The CDR3 nucleotides are TGTGCCATCAGTGCACCGGGACAGGAGGTCGGCTACACCTTC. This translates into CAISAPGQEVGYTF.

The chain carries TRBV28 and TRBJ2-7; D may be TRBD1 (6 bases). The germline CDR1 and CDR2 sequences are MDHEN and SYDVKM. This CDR3 is built from 13 residues. The V and J ends lost 6 bases and 3 bases respectively, with 12 bases between them. In nucleotides, the CDR3 is TGTGCCAGCAGCCCGGGACAAAACTACGAGCAGTACTTC. Translated, it gives CASSPGQNYEQYF.

The chain couples TRBV5-5 to TRBJ1-5; D remains unclear. Germline V lookup: CDR1 SGHKS, CDR2 YYEKEE (reference sequence). Trimming left V 0 bases short and J 7 bases short, with 8 bases between. This CDR3 has 13 residues. In DNA form, the CDR3 reads TGTGCCAGCAGCTTGGTCCCGGGGCAGCCCCAGCATTTT. This encodes CASSLVPGQPQHF.

V is TRBV19 and J is TRBJ1-1; 7 bases line up with TRBD1. Trimming cost V 5 bases and J 0 bases; bases outside gene matches: 6. Per the germline V gene, CDR1 is LNHDA and CDR2 is SQIVND (reference sequence). There are 15 residues in the CDR3. In DNA, the CDR3 is TGTGCCAGTAGTTTCCTTGGACAGGTGAACACTGAAGCTTTCTTT. This sequence encodes CASSFLGQVNTEAFF.

This chain connects TRBV15 to TRBJ1-1; D remains ambiguous. CDR3 length: 13 amino acids. Germline V gene sequence: CDR1 LNHNV, CDR2 YYDKDF (reference sequence). V lost 5 bases and J 8 bases, leaving 15 bases between the germline ends. The DNA for the CDR3 is TGTGCCACCAGCCCCTCCGGAGCAACCGAAGCTTTCTTT. It translates to CATSPSGATEAFF.

This chain joins TRBV7-9 and TRBJ1-4; possibly TRBD1 for D (6 bases). Trimming shortened V by 3 bases and J by 8 bases, and 19 bases separated the two germline ends. Per the germline V gene, CDR1 is SEHNR and CDR2 is FQNEAQ (reference sequence). CDR3 length: 16 amino acids. In DNA form, the CDR3 reads TGTGCCAGCAGCTTGTGGGTCTCAGGGGTGGGAGAAAAACTGTTTTTT. Its translation is CASSLWVSGVGEKLFF. Using reference TRBV7-9 and TRBJ1-4 for the parts outside the CDR3, the full variable domain is DTGVSQNPRHKITKRGQNVTFRCDPISEHNRLYWYRQTLGQGPEFLTYFQNEAQLEKSRLLSDRFSAERPKGSFSTLEIQRTEQGDSAMYLCASSLWVSGVGEKLFFGSGTQLSVL.

This chain uses TRBV30 with TRBJ1-1, with D possibly being TRBD1 (5 bases). The CDR3 loop spans 13 amino acids. Germline V gives CDR1 GTSNPN, CDR2 SVGIG (reference sequence). Trimming removed 1 base from V and 3 bases from J, with 9 bases in between. The CDR3 DNA sequence: TGTGCCTGGAGTGACGGGGGGGACACTGAAGCTTTCTTT. Residues: CAWSDGGDTEAFF.

This clone was seen only once. The V gene is TRBV21-1, the J gene TRBJ1-2; TRBD1, as called in the table, went unchecked against the DNA. TRBV21-1 is listed as a pseudogene. This CDR3 has 16 amino acids. The DNA of the CDR3 is TGTGCCAGCAGCCCTCATATGGGACAGGGTAACTATGGCTACACCTTC. It translates to CASSPHMGQGNYGYTF.

The V gene is TRBV7-3, the J gene TRBJ2-3; a weak D match, TRBD2 (5 bases). Germline V gene sequence: CDR1 SGHTA, CDR2 FQGTGA. The CDR3 runs to 13 residues. Trimming left V 5 bases short and J 0 bases short, with 6 bases between. This chain's CDR3 is CASSRTSTDTQYF. CDR3 in DNA: TGTGCCAGCAGCCGGACTAGCACAGATACGCAGTATTTT.

The rearrangement links TRBV6-5 to TRBJ1-2; D perhaps matches TRBD1 (5 bases). V lost 8 bases, J lost 2 bases, and 18 bases lay in between. The CDR3 sequence is 15 residues long. CDR1 and CDR2 from the germline V gene are MNHEY and SVGAGI. The CDR3 DNA sequence: TGTGCCAGCGCCCTCTCGGAGCAGGGCAACTATGGCTACACCTTC. This encodes CASALSEQGNYGYTF.

This clone has a handful of counts. The chain uses TRBV30 and TRBJ1-1; the match to TRBD1 covers 9 bases. There are 12 residues in the CDR3. V gave up 3 bases and J gave up 8 bases; unmatched junction bases: 4. The germline V gene encodes CDR1 GTSNPN and CDR2 SVGIG (reference sequence). The CDR3 loop reads CAWRTGGLEAFF. The CDR3 bases are TGTGCCTGGAGGACAGGGGGATTGGAAGCTTTCTTT.

V and J are TRBV7-3 and TRBJ2-1; D is undetermined. The V gene's germline CDR1 is SGHTA and CDR2 FQGTGA. Trimming stripped 3 bases from V and 5 bases from J, with 14 bases between. CDR3 length equals 15 residues. CDR3: CASSLDLGPHNEQFF. CDR3 coding DNA: TGTGCCAGCAGCTTGGACCTCGGGCCTCACAATGAGCAGTTCTTC.

V usage is TRBV19 and J usage is TRBJ1-2, with TRBD1 identical over 7 bases. Germline assignment: CDR1 LNHDA and CDR2 SQIVND (reference sequence). With 5 bases clipped from V and 7 bases from J, the junction kept 13 bases outside the gene matches. The CDR3 is 15 residues long. CDR3 bases: TGTGCCAGTAGTCTCCGAGGGGGCGCTGGCTCTGGCTACACCTTC. This translates into CASSLRGGAGSGYTF.

This rearrangement joins TRBV5-1 to TRBJ2-1; D unclear. Germline V gene data show CDR1 as SGHRS and CDR2 as YFSETQ. V shed 1 base and J shed 7 bases, with 6 bases lying between them. CDR3 length equals 12 residues. CDR3 protein: CASSLSLNEQFF. DNA of the CDR3: TGCGCCAGCAGCTTGTCATTAAATGAGCAGTTCTTC.

There are a few counts of this clone. The V gene is TRBV27, the J gene TRBJ1-1, with D tentatively TRBD1 (6 bases). Germline CDR1 is MNHEY and CDR2 is SMNVEV (reference sequence). The CDR3 is 15 residues long. The V end lost 2 bases, the J end lost 4 bases, and 14 bases lay between the germline ends. This chain's CDR3 is CASSLQGLVSTEAFF. DNA for the CDR3: TGTGCCAGCAGTTTACAGGGGTTGGTCAGCACTGAAGCTTTCTTT.

The chain links TRBV27 to TRBJ2-1; 9 positions match TRBD1. V lost 5 bases, J lost 9 bases, and 8 bases stayed unmatched. This CDR3 is built from 14 residues. Germline-derived CDR1 and CDR2 are MNHEY and SMNVEV (reference sequence). The CDR3 region has the DNA TGTGCCAGCAGTACAGGGACAGGGACCGTTGAGCAGTTCTTC. Translated, it gives CASSTGTGTVEQFF.

The CDR3 bases are TGTGCCAGCTCACCACCGAGTCCCCAGGGGGCTAACTATGGCTACACCTTC. It encodes CASSPPSPQGANYGYTF. This chain joins TRBV18 and TRBJ1-2, with 7 bases that match TRBD1. The J segment lost 0 bases and the V segment lost 0 bases, leaving 7 bases of the junction unmatched. CDR1 is KGHSH, CDR2 LQKENI, per germline. CDR3 length equals 17 residues.